A single sample gave rise to the 26 T cell receptor beta chains below, sequenced in a study of blood T cells in healthy people across ages. With a J-beta primer mix and a sample-barcoded 5' primer, a second PCR ran about 6 to 11 cycles. One entry per CDR3 protein, called by TCRdb with MiXCR from the 5' RACE reads. Of some 290,000 distinct CDR3 sequences in the sample, roughly 29% were seen once. What was sequenced was blood. The receptors were gathered from a woman between 70 and 85 years old in good health.

The chain uses TRBV7-2 and TRBJ2-6; 10 positions agree with TRBD2. CDR3 length equals 19 residues. With V trimmed by 2 bases and J by 2 bases, 9 bases remained unmatched. Germline assignment: CDR1 SGHTA and CDR2 FQGNSA. The DNA of the CDR3 is TGTGCCAGCAGCTTATCTAGCGGGAGCTCTGATCCTGGGGCCAACGTCCTGACTTTC. Protein sequence: CASSLSSGSSDPGANVLTF. Full variable domain (outside the CDR3, taken from reference TRBV7-2 and TRBJ2-6): GAGVSQSPSNKVTEKGKDVELRCDPISGHTALYWYRQSLGQGLEFLIYFQGNSAPDKSGLPSDRFSAERTGGSVSTLTIQRTQQEDSAVYLCASSLSSGSSDPGANVLTFGAGSRLTVL.

This clonotype was seen a few times. This sequence joins TRBV3-1 and TRBJ1-1; no definite D call. CDR3 length: 13 residues. V was cut by 0 bases and J by 10 bases, with 12 bases left in between. The V gene's germline CDR1 is LGHDT and CDR2 YNNKEL (reference sequence). CDR3 coding DNA: TGTGCCAGCAGCCAAGATATCAGTTATCCAGCTTTCTTT. Residues: CASSQDISYPAFF.

The chain links TRBV5-1 to TRBJ1-4, with D tentatively TRBD1 (5 bases). The germline V gene has CDR1 SGHRS and CDR2 YFSETQ. The CDR3 spans 16 residues. With 4 bases removed from V and 8 bases from J, the gap between germline ends came to 21 bases. CDR3 amino acids: CASSQDPSGLEEKLFF. The DNA of the CDR3 is TGCGCCAGCAGCCAAGATCCCTCAGGGTTAGAAGAAAAACTGTTTTTT.

Only one count was recorded for this clonotype. The chain uses TRBV7-2 and TRBJ2-7; D unclear. The germline V gene encodes CDR1 SGHTA and CDR2 FQGNSA. This CDR3 is 14 amino acids long. V was shortened by 1 base and J by 2 bases, with 9 bases between the two germline ends. In DNA, the CDR3 is TGTGCCAGCAGCTTAGATCCAGCCCCCTACGAGCAGTACTTC. Translated: CASSLDPAPYEQYF.

This clonotype was detected only a few times. This chain uses TRBV28 with TRBJ1-4, with no clear D. The CDR3 covers 11 residues. V gave up 4 bases and J gave up 6 bases, with 3 bases separating them. Germline values: CDR1 MDHEN, CDR2 SYDVKM. The DNA of the CDR3 is TGTGCCAGCAGTTACTATGAAAAACTGTTTTTT. This encodes CASSYYEKLFF.

This clonotype was counted many times. The rearrangement uses TRBV2 and TRBJ2-1; TRBD2 agrees at 9 bases. This CDR3 contains 16 residues. The V segment lost 1 base and the J segment 3 bases; nucleotides outside the gene matches: 4. Germline CDR1 SNHLY, CDR2 FYNNEI. CDR3 region: CASSEVVAGDYNEQFF. Written as DNA, the CDR3 is TGTGCCAGCAGTGAAGTGGTAGCGGGAGACTACAATGAGCAGTTCTTC. Using reference TRBV2 and TRBJ2-1 for the parts outside the CDR3, the full variable domain is EPEVTQTPSHQVTQMGQEVILRCVPISNHLYFYWYRQILGQKVEFLVSFYNNEISEKSEIFDDQFSVERPDGSNFTLKIRSTKLEDSAMYFCASSEVVAGDYNEQFFGPGTRLTVL.

The V and J genes are TRBV14 and TRBJ2-6, with D unclear. V lost 3 bases and J lost 4, with 10 bases in between. The CDR3 consists of 15 residues. Germline lookup yields CDR1 SGHDN and CDR2 FVKESK. The CDR3 is CASSQSYGGANVLTF. Here the CDR3 DNA reads TGTGCCAGCAGCCAGAGCTACGGGGGGGCCAACGTCCTGACTTTC.

This rearrangement joins TRBV18 to TRBJ2-5, with TRBD2 matching 10 bases. V was pared by 2 bases and J by 5 bases, with 8 bases of the junction left unmatched. The CDR3 has 16 residues. Germline CDR1 KGHSH, CDR2 LQKENI. In nucleotides, the CDR3 is TGTGCCAGCTCACCATCCTCTAGCGGGAGTCTGGAGACCCAGTACTTC. Protein sequence: CASSPSSSGSLETQYF.

This clonotype was found a few times. CDR3 residues: CASSLGGRQPQHF. In DNA, the CDR3 is TGTGCCAGCAGCTTAGGCGGGCGACAGCCCCAGCATTTT. The chain uses TRBV7-9 and TRBJ1-5; D not certain. The V end lost 1 base, the J end lost 7 bases, and 8 bases lay between the germline ends. This CDR3 has 13 amino acids. Germline loops: CDR1 SEHNR, CDR2 FQNEAQ (reference sequence). Based on the CDR3 plus reference TRBV7-9 and TRBJ1-5, the full variable domain is DTGVSQNPRHKITKRGQNVTFRCDPISEHNRLYWYRQTLGQGPEFLTYFQNEAQLEKSRLLSDRFSAERPKGSFSTLEIQRTEQGDSAMYLCASSLGGRQPQHFGDGTRLSIL.

The chain has TRBV28 and TRBJ2-4, with D perhaps matching TRBD1 or TRBD2 (5 bases each). V lost 3 bases and J 0 bases, leaving 18 bases between the germline ends. The CDR3 is made up of 18 amino acids. Germline CDR1 and CDR2: MDHEN and SYDVKM. The chain's CDR3 is CASSLGQGWDLAKNIQYF. CDR3 DNA: TGTGCCAGCAGTTTGGGGCAGGGATGGGACCTAGCCAAAAACATTCAGTACTTC.

This clonotype was observed a single time. V usage is TRBV19 and J usage is TRBJ1-1; 8 bases are a match to TRBD1. Germline loops: CDR1 LNHDA, CDR2 SQIVND (reference sequence). Trimming took 7 bases from V and 6 from J; bases not matched to a gene: 7. The CDR3 totals 13 residues. CDR3: CASNGQGTSEAFF. The DNA for the CDR3 is TGTGCCAGTAACGGACAGGGTACATCTGAAGCTTTCTTT.

This clonotype was observed a few times. The rearrangement joins TRBV14 to TRBJ2-5; D unresolved. CDR1 is SGHDN, CDR2 FVKESK, per germline. Trimming left V 4 bases short and J 1 base short, with 13 bases between. The CDR3 is made up of 15 amino acids. CDR3 sequence: CASSPIAGTQETQYF. For the CDR3, the DNA is TGTGCCAGCAGCCCGATAGCAGGCACCCAAGAGACCCAGTACTTC. Full variable domain (outside the CDR3, taken from reference TRBV14 and TRBJ2-5): EAGVTQFPSHSVIEKGQTVTLRCDPISGHDNLYWYRRVMGKEIKFLLHFVKESKQDESGMPNNRFLAERTGGTYSTLKVQPAELEDSGVYFCASSPIAGTQETQYFGPGTRLLVL.

This chain joins TRBV20-1 and TRBJ2-7; TRBD2 aligns across 10 bases. The CDR3 runs 15 residues. The germline CDR1 and CDR2 sequences are DFQATT and SNEGSKA (reference sequence). V lost 4 bases to trimming and J lost 5 bases; unmatched junction nucleotides: 11. CDR3 sequence: CSAISTSGTSNEQYF. The CDR3 coding sequence is TGCAGTGCTATTTCTACTAGCGGGACCTCTAACGAGCAGTACTTC.

This clonotype appeared a few times. The chain employs TRBV7-2 and TRBJ2-3, with D unresolved. Germline CDR1 SGHTA, CDR2 FQGNSA. CDR3 size: 15 residues. The V and J ends lost 5 bases and 1 base respectively, with 13 bases between them. CDR3 bases: TGTGCCAGCAGCCCTTTTAGTCCCGGCACAGATACGCAGTATTTT. It translates to CASSPFSPGTDTQYF.

The chain recombines TRBV27 with TRBJ2-5; D could derive from TRBD1 or TRBD2 (5 bases each). Germline V gene lookup returns CDR1 MNHEY and CDR2 SMNVEV (reference sequence). The CDR3 spans 17 residues. V lost 0 bases to trimming and J lost 5 bases, with 19 bases between them. CDR3 region: CASSLSFTGGGRETQYF. The CDR3 coding sequence is TGTGCCAGCAGTTTATCGTTTACAGGTGGGGGTAGGGAGACCCAGTACTTC.

This clonotype was counted many times. The J gene is TRBJ2-5, the V gene TRBV20-1; tentative D call: TRBD1 (7 bases). V was clipped by 6 bases and J by 5 bases, with 25 bases between them. Germline lookup yields CDR1 DFQATT and CDR2 SNEGSKA (reference sequence). This CDR3 has 16 amino acids. CDR3 nucleotide sequence: TGCAGTGCCCCGACGGCGACAGGGACTGCTAGGGAGACCCAGTACTTC. This translates into CSAPTATGTARETQYF.

In its sample, this clonotype was seen many times. J is TRBJ2-5 and V is TRBV29-1; maybe TRBD1 (6 bases). The CDR3 has 16 residues. From germline, CDR1 is SQVTM and CDR2 ANQGSEA. V lost 0 bases and J lost 5, with 19 bases in between. Written as DNA, the CDR3 is TGCAGCGTTGAAGACCCCGGACAGATTAAGGGGGAGACCCAGTACTTC. It yields the protein CSVEDPGQIKGETQYF.

Only a few counts were recorded for this clonotype. The chain employs TRBV5-1 and TRBJ2-4, with D possibly being TRBD2 (6 bases). Germline V gene lookup returns CDR1 SGHRS and CDR2 YFSETQ. Trimming removed 3 bases from V and 0 bases from J, with 16 bases in between. This CDR3 is 17 amino acids long. DNA for the CDR3: TGCGCCAGCAGCTCCTCAATGGAGGGGCTAGCCAAAAACATTCAGTACTTC. Residues: CASSSSMEGLAKNIQYF.

The chain recombines TRBV5-1 with TRBJ2-7, with 7 bases identical to TRBD1. CDR1 is SGHRS and CDR2 is YFSETQ in the germline V gene. J gave up 6 bases and V 5 bases, and 8 bases lay outside the gene matches. The CDR3 has 13 residues. The CDR3 is CASSRDSELEQYF. CDR3 nucleotides: TGCGCCAGCAGTCGGGACAGCGAACTCGAGCAGTACTTC.

The chain combines TRBV20-1 with TRBJ1-2; 7 bases are shared with TRBD1. Germline V lookup: CDR1 DFQATT, CDR2 SNEGSKA (reference sequence). This CDR3 comprises 13 residues. Trimming cost V 3 bases and J 3 bases; bases outside gene matches: 4. CDR3 residues: CSASAGGYYGYTF. The CDR3 DNA reads TGCAGTGCTAGCGCAGGGGGGTACTATGGCTACACCTTC.

On this clonotype itself: One end of the junction fails to match germline, which may point to a read error. The rearrangement links TRBV7-2 to TRBJ2-4; D might be TRBD2 (5 bases). Germline V gives CDR1 SGHTA, CDR2 FQGNSA. There are 19 residues in the CDR3. Here the CDR3 reads CASSLGVGFSDLAKNIRYF. CDR3 nucleotides: TGTGCCAGCAGCTTAGGGGTGGGGTTTAGCGACTTAGCCAAAAACATTCGGTACTTC.

This clonotype occurred once. At one end, the junction sequence differs from germline, possibly due to a read error. The V gene is TRBV12-5, the J gene TRBJ2-1; 7 bases are a match to TRBD1. The germline V gene encodes CDR1 LGHNT and CDR2 FRNRAP. CDR3 length: 15 amino acids. CDR3 amino acids: CAGGEQGQSYNEQFF. The CDR3 nucleotides read TGTGCTGGTGGCGAACAGGGACAGTCCTACAATGAGCAGTTCTTC.

This clonotype has only a few counts. The CDR3 region has the DNA TGTGCCAGCAGCCAAGATATAGGTCAGGGCGACTATGGCTACACCTTC. It specifies CASSQDIGQGDYGYTF. J is TRBJ1-2 and V is TRBV4-2; tentative D call: TRBD1 (5 bases). CDR3 size: 16 residues. The germline V and J ends were trimmed by 0 bases and 3 bases, with 14 bases remaining between them. Per germline, CDR1 LGHNA and CDR2 YNFKEQ.

This clonotype is a singleton in its sample. The chain combines TRBV11-3 with TRBJ1-1, with D possibly being TRBD1 (5 bases). Trimming took 5 bases from V and 10 from J, leaving 11 bases between them. The CDR3 spans 11 residues. Germline V lookup: CDR1 SGHNT, CDR2 YENEEA. This chain's CDR3 is CASSRGYGAFF. CDR3 coding DNA: TGTGCCAGCAGCAGGGGTTATGGAGCTTTCTTT. Full variable domain (outside the CDR3, taken from reference TRBV11-3 and TRBJ1-1): EAGVVQSPRYKIIEKKQPVAFWCNPISGHNTLYWYLQNLGQGPELLIRYENEEAVDDSQLPKDRFSAERLKGVDSTLKIQPAELGDSAVYLCASSRGYGAFFGQGTRLTVV.

The chain is built from TRBV20-1 and TRBJ2-5; TRBD2 matches at 11 bases. Gene TRBJ2-1 matches the end of the DNA better, so the J call may be wrong. Per the germline V gene, CDR1 is DFQATT and CDR2 is SNEGSKA (reference sequence). CDR3 size: 14 residues. Here the CDR3 DNA reads TGCAGTGCTGCGGGACTAGCGGTGTACAATGAGCAGTTCTTC. It encodes CSAAGLAVYNEQFF.

This clonotype was counted a few times. This chain connects TRBV6-1 to TRBJ2-3; D may match TRBD1 or TRBD2 (5 bases each). Trimming pared 4 bases from V and 2 bases from J, leaving 19 bases between. CDR1 and CDR2 from the germline V gene are MNHNS and SASEGT. The CDR3 covers 17 residues. Written as DNA, the CDR3 is TGTGCCAGCAGTGCCGCAACATCCGGGACGCACACAGATACGCAGTATTTT. Protein product: CASSAATSGTHTDTQYF.